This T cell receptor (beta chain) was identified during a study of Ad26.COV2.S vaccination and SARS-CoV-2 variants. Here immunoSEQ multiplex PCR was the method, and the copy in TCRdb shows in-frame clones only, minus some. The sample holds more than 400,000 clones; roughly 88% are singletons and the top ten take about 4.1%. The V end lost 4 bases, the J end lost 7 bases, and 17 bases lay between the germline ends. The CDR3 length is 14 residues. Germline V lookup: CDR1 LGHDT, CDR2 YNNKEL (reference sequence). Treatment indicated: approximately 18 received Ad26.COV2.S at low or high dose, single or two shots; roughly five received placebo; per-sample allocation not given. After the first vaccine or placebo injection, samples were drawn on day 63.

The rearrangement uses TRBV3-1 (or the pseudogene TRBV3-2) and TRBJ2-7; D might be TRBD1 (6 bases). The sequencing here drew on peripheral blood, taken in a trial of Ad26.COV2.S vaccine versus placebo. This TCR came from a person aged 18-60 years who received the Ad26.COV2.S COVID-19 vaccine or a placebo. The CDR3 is CASSRGQPSSEQYF. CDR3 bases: TGTGCCAGCAGCCGCGGACAGCCCTCTAGTGAGCAGTACTTC.